This T cell receptor (beta chain) is drawn from a study of Graves' ophthalmopathy and Graves' hyperthyroidism. Overall study: Peripheral blood was gathered at the point of initial diagnosis, before any treatment started. Findings and caveats of the study: Sensitivity of 85% to 90% and specificity of 70% to 84% were achieved when a 13-signature model separated ophthalmopathy from stable hyperthyroidism.

Disease in donors with ophthalmopathy had moderate-to-severe activity, CAS ≥3, NOSPECS ≥4 and under 3 months' duration. The study excluded patients with other autoimmune diseases, uncontrolled infections, pregnancy or lactation. Amplification targeted the TCR beta CDR3 regions, with RNA transcripts as the source material. Following a first-round RT-PCR that used HTBI primers, a second-round multiplex PCR was carried out. Via MiXCR, TCRdb re-called the multiplex PCR reads, giving one row per CDR3 protein. The sample has 450,000 or so distinct CDR3 sequences; over 13% are singletons. CDR1 and CDR2 (germline): SGHVS, FQNEAQ. The CDR3 length is 15 residues. V trimming: 5 bases; J trimming: 2 bases; junction bases outside the gene matches: 3. This clonotype was counted many times. Its target is unknown.

The TCR comes from a woman aged 25 to 45 with Graves' ophthalmopathy. The chain carries TRBV7-8 and TRBJ1-5, with 10 bases that match TRBD1. The specimen was blood. The CDR3 DNA follows: TGTGCCAGCAGCAGGGACAGGGGCGGCAATCAGCCCCAGCATTTT. It specifies CASSRDRGGNQPQHF.